The rows below give T cell receptor beta chains drawn from one sample of a study of blood T cell repertoires in COVID-19. Assay used: immunoSEQ multiplex PCR; TCRdb lists only in-frame clones, some missing. Here the sample spans about 73,000 clones, about 91% being singletons. The sample consisted of peripheral blood. Receptor source: a man older than 75 with acute or convalescent COVID-19. CDR3s include the opening cysteine and the closing phenylalanine or tryptophan. D genes are given only for firm matches. Clone size is not always given. Where it is, it says once, few, many or a class for expanded clones.

d_call	clone_size	v_call	j_call	cdr3_aa	cdr3_nt
TRBD1	.	TRBV28	TRBJ1-5	CASSITGTGNQPQHF	TGTGCCAGCAGTATAACCGGGACAGGTAATCAGCCCCAGCATTTT
TRBD1	.	TRBV5-1	TRBJ2-5	CASSLGGQGPQETQYF	TGCGCCAGCAGCTTGGGGGGACAGGGTCCCCAAGAGACCCAGTACTTC
.	.	TRBV3-1/TRBV3-2	TRBJ1-1	CASSPSERGTEAFF	TGTGCCAGCAGCCCTTCCGAAAGGGGGACTGAAGCTTTCTTT
.	.	TRBV7-3	TRBJ2-1	CASSLGTSSHEQFF	TGTGCCAGCAGCTTAGGAACTAGCAGTCATGAGCAGTTCTTC
.	.	TRBV5-5	TRBJ1-5	CASSLSGSWNQPQHF	TGTGCCAGCAGCTTGTCAGGGTCTTGGAATCAGCCCCAGCATTTT
TRBD1	.	TRBV10-1	TRBJ1-2	CADRDRGVYYGYTF	TGCGCCGACCGGGACAGGGGGGTGTACTATGGCTACACCTTC
TRBD1	.	TRBV24-1	TRBJ1-2	CATSETDRGGGYTF	TGTGCCACCAGTGAAACAGACAGGGGCGGTGGCTACACCTTC
.	once	TRBV19	TRBJ1-1	CASSITGLNTEAFF	TGTGCCAGTAGTATAACAGGGCTGAACACTGAAGCTTTCTTT
TRBD2	medium-sized	TRBV5-4	TRBJ2-7	CASSLGTSGYEQYF	TGTGCCAGCAGCTTGGGGACTAGCGGGTACGAGCAGTACTTC
TRBD1	.	TRBV7-3	TRBJ1-6	CASSLNGQGNSPLHF	TGTGCCAGCAGCTTAAACGGACAGGGGAATTCACCCCTCCACTTT
TRBD1	once	TRBV2	TRBJ1-5	CASRDRGSNQPQHF	TGTGCCAGCAGGGACAGGGGTAGCAATCAGCCCCAGCATTTT
TRBD1	.	TRBV6-1	TRBJ1-2	CASSERSQGTGESTF	TGTGCCAGCAGTGAAAGGTCTCAAGGGACAGGGGAAAGCACCTTC
.	.	TRBV21-1	TRBJ1-2	CASSGGTGPFGYTF	TGTGCCAGCAGCGGCGGGACAGGGCCTTTCGGCTACACCTTC
.	.	TRBV5-1	TRBJ2-7	CASSLAGLVTHEQYF	TGCGCCAGCAGCTTGGCCGGACTTGTAACGCACGAGCAGTACTTC
TRBD1	.	TRBV24-1	TRBJ1-2	CATSDSYGTGLEYGYTF	TGTGCCACCAGTGATTCCTATGGGACAGGGCTTGAGTATGGCTACACCTTC
.	once	TRBV10-3	TRBJ2-1	CAGNSGPGVNEQFF	TGTGCCGGGAATAGCGGCCCAGGCGTGAATGAGCAGTTCTTC
.	few	TRBV13	TRBJ2-2	CASSLARSNTGELFF	TGTGCCAGCAGCTTAGCCAGGTCGAACACCGGGGAGCTGTTTTTT
.	.	TRBV18	TRBJ2-3	CASSLGQMATTDTQYF	TGTGCCAGCTCCCTCGGACAGATGGCAACCACAGATACGCAGTATTTT
TRBD2	.	TRBV20-1	TRBJ2-1	CSAPSGRGQFF	TGCAGTGCTCCAAGCGGGAGAGGGCAGTTCTTC
.	.	TRBV19	TRBJ2-7	CASSADLLPSYEQYF	TGTGCCAGTAGTGCTGATCTGCTACCCTCCTACGAGCAGTACTTC
.	.	TRBV7-2	TRBJ2-7	CASSLFPPWRGPYEQYF	TGTGCCAGCAGCTTATTCCCCCCCTGGCGGGGCCCCTACGAGCAGTACTTC
TRBD1	.	TRBV18	TRBJ1-6	CASSPPDRGDSPLHF	TGTGCCAGCTCACCCCCCGACAGGGGAGATTCACCCCTCCACTTT
.	.	TRBV2	TRBJ1-1	CASGEEAVNTEAFF	TGTGCCAGCGGGGAGGAAGCGGTGAACACTGAAGCTTTCTTT
.	.	TRBV20-1	TRBJ2-5	CSASPGGGGETQYF	TGCAGTGCTAGTCCTGGTGGCGGTGGCGAGACCCAGTACTTC
.	.	TRBV18	TRBJ1-1	CASSPLSPRNTEAFF	TGTGCCAGCTCACCACTTAGCCCGAGGAACACTGAAGCTTTCTTT
TRBD1	.	TRBV12-3/TRBV12-4	TRBJ2-7	CASSFSGQGAQYF	TGTGCCAGCAGTTTTTCTGGACAGGGGGCGCAGTACTTC
TRBD1	.	TRBV2	TRBJ1-5	CASSGGQGASQPQHF	TGTGCCAGCAGTGGGGGGCAGGGGGCTTCTCAGCCCCAGCATTTT